This record looks at one T cell receptor (beta chain) sequence and its context. Its antigen remains unidentified. This sample is drawn from a study of cytomegalovirus exposure and HLA in healthy donors. General study results and limits: The HLA-A and HLA-B alleles of most subjects were reportedly predicted accurately from TCR beta sequences.

This CDR3 contains 12 residues. Trimming stripped 5 bases from V and 7 bases from J, with 9 bases between. Germline lookup yields CDR1 ENHRY and CDR2 SYGVKD. Researchers ran the PCR with 60 Vbeta and 13 Jbeta primers. Clones were sequenced by immunoSEQ multiplex PCR, and TCRdb holds only the in-frame ones, with some missing. The data contain 240,000 or so clones, 75% to 85% of them seen just once; the ten biggest clones take up around 8.6%. The sequence derives from a woman aged 60-70 years in good health and CMV-seropositive. The chain uses TRBV10-3 and TRBJ2-1; TRBD2 might be the D (6 bases). Sequenced material: PBMCs. CDR3 in amino acids: CAISIAENEQFF. DNA for the CDR3: TGTGCCATCAGTATAGCGGAAAATGAGCAGTTCTTC.